This T cell receptor (beta chain) was observed in a study of shared clonotypes between healthy human individuals (dated by TCRdb to 2018 to 2021). For the study in its entirety: A few men and a couple of women, aged 18 to 49 years, made up the cohort. To estimate repertoire size and how much clonotype sharing occurs between individuals, the study deeply sequenced the blood TCR repertoires of five healthy adults. To increase sequencing depth and limit assay-specific biases, TCR repertoire library preparation and sequencing were carried out by different laboratories using diverse techniques. For each donor, CD4 naive and CD4 memory were each run on three plates, CD8 naive on two plates, and CD8 memory on one plate. Between about 0.94 and 8.9 billion PBMCs per donor were obtained by leukapheresis. Overall study results and their limits: Clonotypes shared by all four sorted-subset donors showed higher generation probabilities than non-shared clonotypes. Even with the large sequencing depth, rarefaction of the sorted-subset datasets indicated that sequencing was incomplete. Across a few donors, roughly 5% of naive CD4, 3% to 4% of naive CD8, roughly 2.2% of memory CD4, and 0.4% of memory CD8 clonotypes were shared. Sampling was restricted to blood, and TCR repertoires in tissue are likely to differ from TCR repertoires in blood. Pairwise subsampling indicated that sequencing depth was expected to affect the degree of clonotype sharing among donors. Naive subsets generally had larger estimated clonotype richness than memory subsets. Because the study included a small number of donors, the genetic and exposure-history diversity represented was limited.

TCR CDR3 regions were amplified from genomic DNA by multiplex PCR using the deep immunoSEQ assay. Extracted genomic DNA from each cell subset was spread evenly across all wells of several immunoSEQ 96-well plates, with each plate serving as a replicate. For sorted subsets, each replicate PCR was loaded with roughly 200 ng genomic DNA, equivalent to approximately 27,000 T cell genomes. Purified libraries were quantified with a Qubit 3.0 fluorometer, sized on a Bioanalyzer 2100, and re-quantified with the KAPA Library Quantification kit. Every immunoSEQ 96-well plate was sequenced on a separate single-read 150-cycle Illumina NextSeq 550 flow cell. The original methods were these. The immunoSEQ output contained only junctional sequences without quality scores, so filtering could not match that applied to full-length reads. To assign V/J genes and CDR3, sequences were annotated against IMGT germline references using PyIR, a Python wrapper for IgBLAST v1.9. Reads were removed for weak V/J assignments (E-value above 1e-6), missing CDR3, stop codons, out-of-frame junctions, or ambiguous translated residues. A V3J clonotype was defined by an identical inferred V gene, J gene, and CDR3 amino acid sequence. Percentage overlap between repertoires was computed as shared unique clonotypes divided by the size of the smaller repertoire. RTK rarefaction, the Chao1 estimator, and Recon v2.1 estimates of unobserved clonotypes were used to assess repertoire richness. For all TCRbeta clonotypes obtained by the gDNA method from a few donors, generation probabilities were computed with OLGA. Not all clones reach the TCRdb copy of this immuneACCESS table, which keeps in-frame sequences only. Checked studies attribute under half of the gap to unresolved V genes and leave the rest unexplained. That table supplies the V and J calls and clone size; D and trimming were determined from the DNA. The sample data list more than 550,000 clones, and 92% of these were observed just once. The top ten hold 24% of the sample.

CDR1 SEHNR and CDR2 FQNEAQ were looked up in the germline V gene (reference sequence). V and J are truncated by 8 bases and 9 bases respectively, leaving an intervening sequence of 5 bases. The CDR3 sequence holds 9 residues, the cysteine and phenylalanine included. The kept DNA is CDR3 alone, 27 bases in frame from the first base. The table lists this clone with a few counts. Its specific antigen is unknown. No base quality values were provided; no much bigger clone lies one nucleotide off. In the same sample, other DNA sequences code for this CDR3. CD8 naive samples consisted of CD45RO-negative cells that were positively selected for CCR7, yielding a CD45RA+CCR7+ population without TemRA cells. Donors were healthy HIV-negative adults with no recently reported acute infections or vaccinations. Only Caucasian adults living in Nashville, Tennessee, USA were represented among the donors. Blood was collected by leukapheresis, and PBMCs were isolated by Ficoll-Histopaque density gradient centrifugation and then cryopreserved in liquid nitrogen vapor phase. Analytical flow cytometry was used to check the purity and quantity of every magnetically sorted T cell population. Genomic DNA was isolated from each sorted fraction and quantified by UV absorbance on a Nanodrop 2000c.

The chain uses TRBV7-9 and TRBJ2-1; no D gene is confidently identified. The sequenced sample consisted of naive CD8+ T cells sorted from blood. The sample's cell subset or site, from its label and the paper: CD45RA+CCR7+. The clonotype comes from a man between 25 and 39 years old in good health. The nucleotides are TGTGCCAGCGGCGGTGAGCAGTTCTTC. The resulting protein is CASGGEQFF.